This record concerns one T cell receptor (beta chain) sequence. The antigen is unknown. The sample belongs to a study of vaccination and CD4 T cells after COVID-19. With the Oncomine TCR Beta short-read assay, DNA from cultured CD4+ T cells was sequenced. TCRdb processed the PCR reads anew with MiXCR; each CDR3 protein has one entry. The repertoire holds tens of thousands of distinct CDR3 sequences, with around 62% as singletons. Regarding treatment: roughly 11-day PBMC culture with coronavirus spike peptide pools or control peptides (ViraFEST assay). There are 13 residues in the CDR3. Trimming pared 5 bases from V and 5 bases from J, leaving 10 bases between.

Sequencing input: CD4+ T cells from blood, cultured in vitro. The receptor was derived from a human donor who had recovered from COVID-19. V and J are TRBV12-3 or TRBV12-4 and TRBJ2-1, with D tentatively TRBD1 (6 bases). The CDR3 nucleotides read TGTGCCAGCAGTGGGACAATCAACAATGAGCAGTTCTTC. Translated: CASSGTINNEQFF.